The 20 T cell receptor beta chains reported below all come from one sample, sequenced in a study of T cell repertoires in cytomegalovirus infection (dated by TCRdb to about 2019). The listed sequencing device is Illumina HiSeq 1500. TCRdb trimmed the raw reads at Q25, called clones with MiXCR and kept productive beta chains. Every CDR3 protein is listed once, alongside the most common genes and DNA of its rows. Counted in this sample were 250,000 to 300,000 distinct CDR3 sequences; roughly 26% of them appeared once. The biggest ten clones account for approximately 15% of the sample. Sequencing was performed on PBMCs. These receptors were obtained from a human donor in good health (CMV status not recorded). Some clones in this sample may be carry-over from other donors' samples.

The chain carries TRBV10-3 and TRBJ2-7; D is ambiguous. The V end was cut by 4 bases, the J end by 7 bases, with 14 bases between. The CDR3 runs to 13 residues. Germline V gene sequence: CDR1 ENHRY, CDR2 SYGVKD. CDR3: CAISVGFPREQYF. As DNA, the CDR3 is TGTGCCATCAGTGTCGGGTTCCCACGGGAGCAGTACTTC.

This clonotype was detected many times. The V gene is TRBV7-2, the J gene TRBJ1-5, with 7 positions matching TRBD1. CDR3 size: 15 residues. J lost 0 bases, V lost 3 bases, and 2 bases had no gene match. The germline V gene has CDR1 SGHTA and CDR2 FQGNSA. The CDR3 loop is CASSLTGLSNQPQHF. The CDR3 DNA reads TGTGCCAGCAGCTTGACAGGGCTTAGCAATCAGCCCCAGCATTTT. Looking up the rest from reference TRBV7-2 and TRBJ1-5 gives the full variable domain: GAGVSQSPSNKVTEKGKDVELRCDPISGHTALYWYRQSLGQGLEFLIYFQGNSAPDKSGLPSDRFSAERTGGSVSTLTIQRTQQEDSAVYLCASSLTGLSNQPQHFGDGTRLSIL.

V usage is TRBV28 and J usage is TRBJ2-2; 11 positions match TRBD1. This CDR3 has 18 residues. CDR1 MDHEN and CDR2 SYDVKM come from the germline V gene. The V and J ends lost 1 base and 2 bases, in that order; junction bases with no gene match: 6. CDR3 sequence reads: CASSLFGQGAFNTGELFF. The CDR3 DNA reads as TGTGCCAGCAGTTTATTCGGACAGGGGGCTTTTAACACCGGGGAGCTGTTTTTT.

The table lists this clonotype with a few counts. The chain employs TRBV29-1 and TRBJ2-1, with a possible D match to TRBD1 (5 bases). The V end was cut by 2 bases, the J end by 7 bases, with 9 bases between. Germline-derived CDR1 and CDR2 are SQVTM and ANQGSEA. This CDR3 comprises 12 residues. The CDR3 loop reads CSVERRVNEQFF. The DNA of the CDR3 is TGCAGCGTTGAACGCAGGGTGAATGAGCAGTTCTTC.

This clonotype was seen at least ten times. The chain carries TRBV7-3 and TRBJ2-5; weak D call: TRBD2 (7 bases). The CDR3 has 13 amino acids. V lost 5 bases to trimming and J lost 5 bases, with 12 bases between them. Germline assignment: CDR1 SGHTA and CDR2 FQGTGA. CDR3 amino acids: CASSRGAGETQYF. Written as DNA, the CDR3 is TGTGCCAGCAGCCGGGGGGCAGGGGAGACCCAGTACTTC.

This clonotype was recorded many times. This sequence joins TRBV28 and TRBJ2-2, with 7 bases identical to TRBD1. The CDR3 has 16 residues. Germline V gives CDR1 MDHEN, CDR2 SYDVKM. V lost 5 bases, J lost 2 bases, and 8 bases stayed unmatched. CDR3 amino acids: CASSRNRGANTGELFF. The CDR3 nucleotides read TGTGCCAGCAGTAGAAACAGGGGAGCAAACACCGGGGAGCTGTTTTTT.

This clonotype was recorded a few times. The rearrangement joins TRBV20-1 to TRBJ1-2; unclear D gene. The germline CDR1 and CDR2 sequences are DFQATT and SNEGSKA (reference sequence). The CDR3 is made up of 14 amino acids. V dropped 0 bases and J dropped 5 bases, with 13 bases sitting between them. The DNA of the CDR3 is TGCAGTGCTAGAGATCCTCTCAGAGAATATGGCTACACCTTC. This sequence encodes CSARDPLREYGYTF.

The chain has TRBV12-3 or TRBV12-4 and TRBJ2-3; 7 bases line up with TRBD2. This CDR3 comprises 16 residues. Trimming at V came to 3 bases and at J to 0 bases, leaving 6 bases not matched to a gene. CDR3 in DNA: TGTGCCAGCAGTTTTTGGTCTAGCGGAAGCACAGATACGCAGTATTTT. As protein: CASSFWSSGSTDTQYF.

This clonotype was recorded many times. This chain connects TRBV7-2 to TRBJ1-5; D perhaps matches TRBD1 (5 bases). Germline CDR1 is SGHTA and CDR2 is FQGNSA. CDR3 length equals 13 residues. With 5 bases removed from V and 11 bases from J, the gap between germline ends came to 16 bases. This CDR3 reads CASSPQSRATQHF. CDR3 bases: TGTGCCAGCAGCCCCCAATCCAGGGCAACCCAGCATTTT.

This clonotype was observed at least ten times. The CDR3 coding sequence is TGTGCCAGCAGCGGACAGGGTGGTCAGCCCCAGCATTTT. It codes for CASSGQGGQPQHF. The chain combines TRBV7-2 with TRBJ1-5; 8 bases align to TRBD1. The CDR3 is 13 amino acids. Trimming took 5 bases from V and 6 from J; bases not matched to a gene: 3. In germline, CDR1 is SGHTA, CDR2 FQGNSA.

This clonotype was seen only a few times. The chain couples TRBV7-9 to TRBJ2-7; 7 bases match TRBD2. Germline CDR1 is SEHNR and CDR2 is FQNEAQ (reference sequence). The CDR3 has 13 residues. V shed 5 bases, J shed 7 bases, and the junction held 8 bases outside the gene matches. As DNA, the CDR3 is TGTGCCAGCAGCCTCCCGACTAGCTGGGAGCAGTACTTC. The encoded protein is CASSLPTSWEQYF.

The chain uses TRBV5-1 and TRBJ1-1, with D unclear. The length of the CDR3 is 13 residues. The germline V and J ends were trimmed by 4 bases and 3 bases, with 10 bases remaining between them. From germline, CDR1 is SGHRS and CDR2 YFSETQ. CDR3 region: CASSAMGDTEAFF. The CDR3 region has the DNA TGCGCCAGCAGCGCGATGGGAGACACTGAAGCTTTCTTT.

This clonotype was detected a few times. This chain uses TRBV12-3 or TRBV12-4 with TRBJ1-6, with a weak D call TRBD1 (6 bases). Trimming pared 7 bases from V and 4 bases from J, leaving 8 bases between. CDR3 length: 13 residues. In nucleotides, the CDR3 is TGTGCCAGCACCGGACAGTATAATTCACCCCTCCACTTT. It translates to CASTGQYNSPLHF.

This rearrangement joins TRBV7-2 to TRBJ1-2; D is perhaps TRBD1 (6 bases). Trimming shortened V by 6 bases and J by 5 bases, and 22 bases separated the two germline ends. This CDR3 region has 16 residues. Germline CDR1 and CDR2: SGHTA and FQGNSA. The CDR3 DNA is TGTGCCAGCAGAAGAGAGGGTGGCAGGGGATTTTATGGCTACACCTTC. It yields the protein CASRREGGRGFYGYTF. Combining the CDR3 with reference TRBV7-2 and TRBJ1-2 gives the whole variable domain GAGVSQSPSNKVTEKGKDVELRCDPISGHTALYWYRQSLGQGLEFLIYFQGNSAPDKSGLPSDRFSAERTGGSVSTLTIQRTQQEDSAVYLCASRREGGRGFYGYTFGSGTRLTVV.

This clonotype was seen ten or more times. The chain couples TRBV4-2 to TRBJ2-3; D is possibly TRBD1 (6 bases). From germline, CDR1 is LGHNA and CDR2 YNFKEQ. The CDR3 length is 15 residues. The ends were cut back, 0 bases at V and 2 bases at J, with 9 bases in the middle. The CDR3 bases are TGTGCCAGCAGCCAAGATTGGGACAACACAGATACGCAGTATTTT. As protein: CASSQDWDNTDTQYF.

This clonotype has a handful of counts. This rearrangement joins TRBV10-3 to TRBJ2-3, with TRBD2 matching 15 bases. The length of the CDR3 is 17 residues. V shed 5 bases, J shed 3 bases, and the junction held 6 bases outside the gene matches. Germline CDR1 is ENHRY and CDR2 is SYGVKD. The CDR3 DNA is TGTGCCATCAGTCGGACTAGCGGGGGGGCCGGGACAGATACGCAGTATTTT. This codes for CAISRTSGGAGTDTQYF.

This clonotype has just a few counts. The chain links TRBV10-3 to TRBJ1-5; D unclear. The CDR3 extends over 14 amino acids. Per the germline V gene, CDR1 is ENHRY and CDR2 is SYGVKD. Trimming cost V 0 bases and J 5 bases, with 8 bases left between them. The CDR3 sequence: CAISESGRDQPQHF. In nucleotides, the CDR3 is TGTGCCATCAGTGAGTCGGGAAGGGATCAGCCCCAGCATTTT.

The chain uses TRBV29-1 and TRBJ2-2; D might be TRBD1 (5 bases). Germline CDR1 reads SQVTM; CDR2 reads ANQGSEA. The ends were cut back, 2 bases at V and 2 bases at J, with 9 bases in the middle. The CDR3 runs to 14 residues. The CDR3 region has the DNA TGCAGCGTTGAAAGGGGCGGTAACACCGGGGAGCTGTTTTTT. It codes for CSVERGGNTGELFF.

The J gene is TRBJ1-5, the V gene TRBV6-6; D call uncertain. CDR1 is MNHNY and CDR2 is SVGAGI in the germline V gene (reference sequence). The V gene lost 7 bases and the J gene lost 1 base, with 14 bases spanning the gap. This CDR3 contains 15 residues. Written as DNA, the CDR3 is TGTGCCAGCATCAGCACTCCCGGAAGCAATCAGCCCCAGCATTTT. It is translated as CASISTPGSNQPQHF.

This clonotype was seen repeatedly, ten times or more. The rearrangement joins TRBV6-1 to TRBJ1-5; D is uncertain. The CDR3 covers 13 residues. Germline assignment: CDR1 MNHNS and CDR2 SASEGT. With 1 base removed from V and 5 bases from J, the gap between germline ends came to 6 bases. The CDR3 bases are TGTGCCAGCAGTGAAGAGAGAGATCAGCCCCAGCATTTT. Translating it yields CASSEERDQPQHF.